One T cell receptor (beta chain) is described in this entry. This CDR3 spans 17 amino acids. V was pared by 4 bases and J by 0 bases, with 7 bases of the junction left unmatched. Germline assignment: CDR1 SGHTS and CDR2 YDEGEE. The sample originates from a study of cytomegalovirus exposure and HLA in healthy donors. Primers for the PCR totalled 60 Vbeta and 13 Jbeta. Produced via immunoSEQ multiplex PCR; TCRdb's table is partial and in-frame only. The sample contains 170,000 or so clones, 80% of which appear only once. The material sequenced was PBMCs. This chain links TRBV5-8 with TRBJ2-3, with 11 nucleotides matching TRBD2. This clonotype was sampled from a boy under 18 in good health and CMV-seronegative. The CDR3 region has the DNA TGTGCCAGCAGCCAATCGGGACTAGCGGTTAGCACAGATACGCAGTATTTT. Translation: CASSQSGLAVSTDTQYF.